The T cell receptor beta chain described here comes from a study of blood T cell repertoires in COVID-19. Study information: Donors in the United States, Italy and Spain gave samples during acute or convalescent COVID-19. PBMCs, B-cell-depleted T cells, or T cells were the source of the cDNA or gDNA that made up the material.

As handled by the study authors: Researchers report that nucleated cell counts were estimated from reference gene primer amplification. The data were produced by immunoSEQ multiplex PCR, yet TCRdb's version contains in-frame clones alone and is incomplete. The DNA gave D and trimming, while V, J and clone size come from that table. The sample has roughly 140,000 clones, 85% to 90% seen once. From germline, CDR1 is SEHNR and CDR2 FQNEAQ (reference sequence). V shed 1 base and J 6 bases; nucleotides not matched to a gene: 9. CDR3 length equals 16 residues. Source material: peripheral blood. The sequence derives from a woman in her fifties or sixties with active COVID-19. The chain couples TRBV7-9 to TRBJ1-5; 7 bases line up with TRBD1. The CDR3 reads CASSLVGRQGSQPQHF. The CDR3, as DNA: TGTGCCAGCAGCTTAGTAGGACGACAGGGCTCTCAGCCCCAGCATTTT.